This TCR beta chain was retrieved from a study of vaccination and CD4 T cells after COVID-19 (dated by TCRdb to 2022 to 2024). Notes on the research overall: SARS-CoV-2 positivity had been established in the convalescent patients by nasal swab PCR, and mild disease was recorded in roughly ten of these patients and severe disease in one. The convalescent cohort comprised six males and four females, including two Hispanic individuals, seven Caucasians, two Asians and one multiracial person. Each participant got two doses of either the Pfizer-BioNTech BNT162b2 vaccine (n=8) or the Moderna mRNA-1273 vaccine (n=2). Post-COVID blood samples were collected from convalescent patients a median of around 100 days after diagnosis, with a range of about 30 to 161 days. Post-vaccine blood samples were obtained a median of approximately 70 days after the second vaccine dose, with a range of 14 to 241 days. For stimulating the cultures, overlapping spike peptide pools were used, derived from SARS-CoV-2 as well as from the common cold coronaviruses HCoV-NL63, HCoV-OC43 and HCoV-229E. Control cultures used a CEFX viral epitope pool as positive control, an HIV-1 Nef peptide pool as negative control, or no peptide. The spike-specific CD4+ TCR repertoire was compared before and after mRNA vaccination in approximately ten COVID-19 convalescent patients and a handful of infection-naive healthy vaccine recipients. Study-wide conclusions, independent of this receptor: Of the vaccine-specific clones in convalescent patients, 304 of 307, or nearly all, reacted only to SARS-CoV-2 spike and did not cross-react with common cold coronaviruses. In convalescent patients, a median around 86% of post-vaccine SARS-CoV-2-reactive clones were detected only after vaccination, and vaccine-specific priming was suggested by this finding. The study included relatively few convalescent patients and did not analyze early timepoints after natural infection. The median count of SARS-CoV-2-reactive clonotypes went up from under 25 after infection to more than 30 after vaccination, although the change was not significant.

The label giving this sample's treatment or condition can be read as: roughly 11-day PBMC culture with coronavirus spike peptide pools or control peptides (ViraFEST assay). The ViraFEST assay, used in the study, expanded antigen-specific T cells with peptide pools and then identified the expanded clonotypes through TCR sequencing. The convalescent patients' positive SARS-CoV-2 PCR tests fell between March and December 2020, which was before the Alpha, Beta and Delta variants emerged in the United States. More than 1.5 million PBMCs per well were cultured in IMDM with approximately 5.5% human AB serum and about 9.2 IU/ml IL-2, plus 10 ug/ml peptide pools. Half of the culture medium was replaced with fresh IL-2-containing medium on days 3 and 7. After 10 days of culture, CD4+ T cells were isolated by negative selection with the EasySep CD4+ T cell isolation kit. PBMCs were separated from whole blood using Ficoll-Paque Plus gradient centrifugation and then either used fresh or cryopreserved at -140C. Triplicate wells were generally used for each culture condition.

The CDR3 numbers 15 residues from cysteine through phenylalanine. The entry retains the CDR3 DNA only, 45 bases that are in frame from base 1. Ends trimmed: V by 4 bases, J by 4 bases; bases unmatched to a gene: 4. Via the germline V gene (reference sequence), CDR1 is SGHNT and CDR2 YYREEE. The library relied on PCR. TCR sequencing of DNA from cultured CD4+ T cells used the Oncomine TCR Beta short-read assay at the Johns Hopkins FTIC core. Genomic DNA was extracted from the cultured CD4+ T cells with the QIAamp micro DNA kit. The Oncomine TCR Beta libraries from cultured CD4+ T cells were pooled using unique dual indexes and then sequenced on an Illumina iSeq 100. The original pipeline was this. Non-productive sequences were removed, and CDR3s that did not start with C, did not end with F or W, or were shorter than 7 amino acids were discarded. The MANAFEST web application was used to identify antigen-specific clonotypes by comparing peptide-stimulated wells against reference wells and other culture wells. Positive clones required FDR below 0.05, an odds ratio above 5, and productive frequency above 0.1% in at least two of three replicate wells. A clonotype was classed as cross-reactive if the clonotype showed significant expansion both in SARS-CoV-2 spike wells and in at least one common cold coronavirus spike condition. CDR3 homology was assessed with Levenshtein distances (stringdist) and unrooted phylogenetic trees (ape) in R version 3.6.1. Using fastp trimming at Q25 and MiXCR clonotype assembly, TCRdb reanalyzed the public sequencing data and kept in-frame beta chains. Identical CDR3 proteins give one entry, which carries the most common genes and DNA. V and J calls and clone size were set by TCRdb, not the authors. Recorded for this sample are around 16,000 distinct CDR3 sequences; roughly two thirds of them occurred a single time. Around 12% of the sample goes to the ten largest clones.

There are a few counts of this clonotype. Its cognate antigen has yet to be identified. No per-base quality is available; no much larger clone lies one base away. This sequence was found in a human donor who had recovered from COVID-19. Sequenced input: CD4+ T cells from blood, cultured in vitro. The receptor chain draws on TRBV5-4 and TRBJ2-1; the central 11 bases match TRBD2. The nucleotide sequence is TGTGCCAGCAGCCGTGGGACTAGCGGTTACAATGAGCAGTTCTTC. It specifies CASSRGTSGYNEQFF.